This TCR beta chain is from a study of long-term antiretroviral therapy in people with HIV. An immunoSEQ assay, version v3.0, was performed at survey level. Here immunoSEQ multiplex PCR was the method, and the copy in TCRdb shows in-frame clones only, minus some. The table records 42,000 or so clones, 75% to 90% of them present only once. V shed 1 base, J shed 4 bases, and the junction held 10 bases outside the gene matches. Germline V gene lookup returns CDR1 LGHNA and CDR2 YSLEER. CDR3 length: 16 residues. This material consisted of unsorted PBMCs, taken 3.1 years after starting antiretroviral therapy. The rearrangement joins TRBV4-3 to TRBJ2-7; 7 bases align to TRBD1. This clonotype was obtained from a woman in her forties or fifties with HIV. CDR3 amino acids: CASSQGRDRIPYEQYF. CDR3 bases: TGCGCCAGCAGCCAAGGTCGGGACAGAATTCCTTACGAGCAGTACTTC.